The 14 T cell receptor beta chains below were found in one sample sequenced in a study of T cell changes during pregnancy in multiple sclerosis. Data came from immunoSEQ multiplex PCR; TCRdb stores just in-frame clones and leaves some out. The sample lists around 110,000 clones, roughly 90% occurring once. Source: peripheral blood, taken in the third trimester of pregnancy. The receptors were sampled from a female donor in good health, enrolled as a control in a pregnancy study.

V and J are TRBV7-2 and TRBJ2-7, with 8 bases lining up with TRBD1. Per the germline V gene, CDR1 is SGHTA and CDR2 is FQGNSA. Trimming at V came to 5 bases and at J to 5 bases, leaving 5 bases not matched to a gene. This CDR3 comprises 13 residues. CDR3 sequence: CASSIYRGNEQYF. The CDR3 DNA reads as TGTGCCAGCAGCATCTACAGGGGGAACGAGCAGTACTTC.

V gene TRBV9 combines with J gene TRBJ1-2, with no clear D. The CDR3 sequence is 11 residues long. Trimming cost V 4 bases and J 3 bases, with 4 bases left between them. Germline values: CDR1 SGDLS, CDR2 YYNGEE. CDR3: CASSSDYGYTF. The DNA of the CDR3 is TGTGCCAGCAGCTCGGACTATGGCTACACCTTC. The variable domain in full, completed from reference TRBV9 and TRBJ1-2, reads DSGVTQTPKHLITATGQRVTLRCSPRSGDLSVYWYQQSLDQGLQFLIQYYNGEERAKGNILERFSAQQFPDLHSELNLSSLELGDSALYFCASSSDYGYTFGSGTRLTVV.

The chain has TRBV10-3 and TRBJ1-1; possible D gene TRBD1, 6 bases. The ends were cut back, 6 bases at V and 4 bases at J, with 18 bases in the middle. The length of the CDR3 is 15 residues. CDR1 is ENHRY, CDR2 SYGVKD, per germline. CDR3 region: CAISANTGLGTEAFF. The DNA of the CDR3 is TGTGCCATCAGCGCTAATACAGGGCTTGGCACTGAAGCTTTCTTT.

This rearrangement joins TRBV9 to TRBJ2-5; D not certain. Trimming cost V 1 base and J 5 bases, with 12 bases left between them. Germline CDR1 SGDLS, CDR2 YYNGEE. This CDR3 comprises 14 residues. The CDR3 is CASSVNPIRETQYF. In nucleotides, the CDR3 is TGTGCCAGCAGCGTAAACCCAATTCGGGAGACCCAGTACTTC.

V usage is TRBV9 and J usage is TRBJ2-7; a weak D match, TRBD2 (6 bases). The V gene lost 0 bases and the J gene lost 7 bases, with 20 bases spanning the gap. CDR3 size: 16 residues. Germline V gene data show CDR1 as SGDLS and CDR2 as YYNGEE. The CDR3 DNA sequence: TGTGCCAGCAGCGTAGACTTAGTGACTAGAGGAGGGGAGCAGTACTTC. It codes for CASSVDLVTRGGEQYF.

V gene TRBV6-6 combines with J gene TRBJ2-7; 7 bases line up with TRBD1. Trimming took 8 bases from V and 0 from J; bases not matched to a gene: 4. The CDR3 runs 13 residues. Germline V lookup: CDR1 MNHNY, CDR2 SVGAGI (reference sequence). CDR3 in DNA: TGTGCCAGCTTTAGGGACAGCTCCTACGAGCAGTACTTC. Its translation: CASFRDSSYEQYF.

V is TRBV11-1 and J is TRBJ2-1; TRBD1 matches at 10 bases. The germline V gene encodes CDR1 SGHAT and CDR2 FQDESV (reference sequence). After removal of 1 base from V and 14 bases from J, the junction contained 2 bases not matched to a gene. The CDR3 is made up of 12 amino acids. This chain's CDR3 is CASSLGGTGEFF. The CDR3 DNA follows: TGTGCCAGCAGCTTAGGAGGGACAGGGGAGTTCTTC.

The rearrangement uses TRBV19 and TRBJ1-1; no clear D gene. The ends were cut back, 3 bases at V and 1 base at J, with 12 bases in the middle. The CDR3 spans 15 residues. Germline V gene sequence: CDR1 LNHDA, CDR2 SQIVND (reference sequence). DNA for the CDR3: TGTGCCAGTAGTATCCATACAGAAGGGAACACTGAAGCTTTCTTT. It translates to CASSIHTEGNTEAFF.

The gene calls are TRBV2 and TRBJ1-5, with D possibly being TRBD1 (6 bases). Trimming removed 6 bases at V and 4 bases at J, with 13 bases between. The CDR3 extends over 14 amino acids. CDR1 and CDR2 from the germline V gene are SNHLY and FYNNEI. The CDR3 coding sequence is TGTGCCAGCAGGAGGCGGGGGGCGAATCAGCCCCAGCATTTT. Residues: CASRRRGANQPQHF.

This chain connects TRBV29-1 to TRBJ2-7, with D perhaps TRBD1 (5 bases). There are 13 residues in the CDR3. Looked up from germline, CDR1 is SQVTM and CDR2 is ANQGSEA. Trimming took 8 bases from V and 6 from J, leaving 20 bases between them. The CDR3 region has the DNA TGCAGCCCTCAGGACGTCACTCAGGGCGAGCAGTACTTC. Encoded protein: CSPQDVTQGEQYF.

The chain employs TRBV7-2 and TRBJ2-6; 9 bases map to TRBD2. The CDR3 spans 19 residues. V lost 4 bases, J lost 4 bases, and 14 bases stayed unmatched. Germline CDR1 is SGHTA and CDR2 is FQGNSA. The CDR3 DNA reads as TGTGCCAGCAGCTCCCCCCTAGCGGGGCCCAGGTCCGGGGCCAACGTCCTGACTTTC. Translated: CASSSPLAGPRSGANVLTF.

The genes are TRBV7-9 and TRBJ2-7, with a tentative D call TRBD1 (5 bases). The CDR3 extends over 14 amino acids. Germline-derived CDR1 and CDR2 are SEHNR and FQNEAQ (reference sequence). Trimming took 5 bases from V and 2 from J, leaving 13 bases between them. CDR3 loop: CASSHSGAAYEQYF. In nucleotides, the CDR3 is TGTGCCAGCAGCCATAGTGGGGCAGCCTACGAGCAGTACTTC. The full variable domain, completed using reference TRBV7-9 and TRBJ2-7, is DTGVSQNPRHKITKRGQNVTFRCDPISEHNRLYWYRQTLGQGPEFLTYFQNEAQLEKSRLLSDRFSAERPKGSFSTLEIQRTEQGDSAMYLCASSHSGAAYEQYFGPGTRLTVT.

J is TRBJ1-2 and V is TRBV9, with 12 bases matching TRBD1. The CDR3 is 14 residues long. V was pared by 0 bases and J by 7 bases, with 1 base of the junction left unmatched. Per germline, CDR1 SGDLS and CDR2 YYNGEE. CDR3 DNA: TGTGCCAGCAGCGTAGGGGACAGGGGGCTTGGCTACACCTTC. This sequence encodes CASSVGDRGLGYTF.

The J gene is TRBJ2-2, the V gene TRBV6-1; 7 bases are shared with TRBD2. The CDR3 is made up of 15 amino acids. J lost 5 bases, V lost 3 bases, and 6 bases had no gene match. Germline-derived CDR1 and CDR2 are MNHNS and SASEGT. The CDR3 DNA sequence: TGTGCCAGCAGTGATTGGAGGGGAGGGACCGGGGAGCTGTTTTTT. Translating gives CASSDWRGGTGELFF.